Following are 6 T cell receptor beta chains from one sample sequenced in a study of T cells in Graves' hyperthyroidism and ophthalmopathy. TCR beta CDR3 regions were amplified from RNA. In the first-round RT-PCR of the TCR CDR3, the HTBI primer set was used. TCRdb processed the multiplex PCR reads anew with MiXCR; each CDR3 protein has one entry. The sample shows under 600,000 distinct CDR3 sequences, 16% of them seen only once. The material sequenced was blood. The receptors come from a woman aged 40 to 49 with Graves' ophthalmopathy.

This clonotype showed up many times. The chain recombines TRBV5-1 with TRBJ2-2; TRBD1 is a possible D gene (5 bases). The CDR3 totals 14 residues. From germline, CDR1 is SGHRS and CDR2 YFSETQ. V lost 1 base and J lost 7, with 11 bases in between. The CDR3 DNA sequence: TGCGCCAGCAGCTTGTCCAGGGATCACGGGGAGCTGTTTTTT. It translates to CASSLSRDHGELFF. The whole variable domain, filled in from reference TRBV5-1 and TRBJ2-2, reads KAGVTQTPRYLIKTRGQQVTLSCSPISGHRSVSWYQQTPGQGLQFLFEYFSETQRNKGNFPGRFSGRQFSNSRSEMNVSTLELGDSALYLCASSLSRDHGELFFGEGSRLTVL.

This clonotype has ten or more counts. The V call is TRBV11-3, the J call TRBJ1-1; 8 nucleotides match TRBD1. This CDR3 spans 13 amino acids. Germline CDR1 SGHNT, CDR2 YENEEA. V dropped 5 bases and J dropped 8; count of bases not matched to a gene: 7. The CDR3 loop reads CASSLGTGREAFF. The DNA for the CDR3 is TGTGCCAGCAGCCTTGGGACAGGCCGAGAAGCTTTCTTT.

This clonotype was picked up a small number of times. The rearrangement joins TRBV20-1 to TRBJ2-1; TRBD1 might be the D (6 bases). The CDR3 length is 11 residues. V was pared by 5 bases and J by 8 bases, with 10 bases between. The germline gives CDR1 DFQATT, CDR2 SNEGSKA (reference sequence). The CDR3 spells CSAPQGHEQFF. The CDR3 DNA sequence: TGCAGTGCTCCACAGGGCCATGAGCAGTTCTTC.

As concerns this clonotype: This may come from a read error, since a much larger clone is one base off. This chain links TRBV7-3 with TRBJ2-3, with 8 bases aligning to TRBD1. The J call is uncertain, as TRBJ1-5 better fits the DNA end. This CDR3 comprises 16 residues. Germline V CDR1 and CDR2: SGHTA, FQGTGA. The chain's CDR3 is CASSNFGQGGEDTQHF. As DNA, the CDR3 is TGTGCCAGCAGCAATTTTGGACAGGGTGGGGAAGATACGCAGCATTTT.

This clonotype has just a few counts. This rearrangement joins TRBV9 to TRBJ2-2, with D unclear. Germline V gene data show CDR1 as SGDLS and CDR2 as YYNGEE. There are 12 residues in the CDR3. Trimming removed 1 base at V and 7 bases at J, with 5 bases between. CDR3 sequence reads: CASSVSGGELFF. The DNA of the CDR3 is TGTGCCAGCAGCGTATCCGGCGGGGAGCTGTTTTTT.

This clonotype came up many times. The rearrangement joins TRBV6-1 to TRBJ1-5; D gene uncertain. Germline values: CDR1 MNHNS, CDR2 SASEGT. V was pared by 3 bases and J by 2 bases, with 14 bases between. The CDR3 loop spans 16 amino acids. The CDR3 protein is CASSDLAGWGNQPQHF. The CDR3 bases are TGTGCCAGCAGTGATCTCGCAGGTTGGGGCAATCAGCCCCAGCATTTT.